The sequence of this T cell receptor (beta chain) was determined in a study of T cell responses to AZD1222 COVID-19 vaccine. Libraries were prepared by immunoSEQ multiplex PCR; TCRdb keeps only in-frame clonotypes and omits some of them. Of approximately 150,000 clones in the sample, under 95% were seen once. CDR1 and CDR2 (germline): KGHSH, LQKENI. CDR3 length equals 16 residues. Trimming shortened V by 3 bases and J by 2 bases, and 15 bases separated the two germline ends. This clone was recorded once. The clonotype was recovered from an adult in good health. The chain carries TRBV18 and TRBJ2-3; D gene uncertain. This material consisted of peripheral blood, taken on day 0 of AZD1222 vaccination. CDR3 DNA: TGTGCCAGCTCACCGTCAAGGCCTGGGGTCACAGATACGCAGTATTTT. Translating it yields CASSPSRPGVTDTQYF.